This T cell receptor beta chain was recovered during a study of shared clonotypes between healthy human individuals. Study-wide context: The people who gave samples were two women and three men aged 18 to 49.

Measured with immunoSEQ multiplex PCR; TCRdb has only the in-frame clones, and not every one. The data show some 1,400,000 clones, with around 97% seen just once and approximately 1.1% held by the top ten. CDR1 and CDR2 (germline): SGHNT, YYREEE (reference sequence). This CDR3 spans 13 amino acids. V lost 4 bases and J 4 bases, leaving 11 bases between the germline ends. The authors divided CD4+ cells into CD45RA+ naive and CD45RA-negative memory subsets. Material: naive CD4+ T cells sorted from blood. This sample's subset: CD45RA+ positively selected. This TCR derives from a man aged 25 to 40 in good health. The rearrangement uses TRBV5-4 and TRBJ2-5; D is perhaps TRBD2 (5 bases). The CDR3 region is CASSGPGGETQYF. CDR3 in DNA: TGTGCCAGCAGCGGACCAGGAGGAGAGACCCAGTACTTC.